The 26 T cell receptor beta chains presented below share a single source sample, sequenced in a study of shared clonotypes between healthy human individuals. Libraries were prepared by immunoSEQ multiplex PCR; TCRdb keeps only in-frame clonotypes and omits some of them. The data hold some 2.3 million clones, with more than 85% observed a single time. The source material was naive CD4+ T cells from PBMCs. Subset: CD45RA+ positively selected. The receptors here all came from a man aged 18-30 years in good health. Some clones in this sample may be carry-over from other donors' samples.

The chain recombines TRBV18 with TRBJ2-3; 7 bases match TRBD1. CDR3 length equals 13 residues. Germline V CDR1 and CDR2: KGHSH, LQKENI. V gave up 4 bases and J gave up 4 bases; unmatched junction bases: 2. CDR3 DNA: TGTGCCAGCTCACAAGGGGGCGCAGATACGCAGTATTTT. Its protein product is CASSQGGADTQYF.

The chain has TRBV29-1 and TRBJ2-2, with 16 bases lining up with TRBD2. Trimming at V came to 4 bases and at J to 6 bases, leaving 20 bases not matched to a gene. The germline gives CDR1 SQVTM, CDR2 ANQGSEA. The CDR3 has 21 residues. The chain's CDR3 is CSVAGTSGRAGPRALAGELFF. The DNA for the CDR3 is TGCAGCGTTGCCGGGACTAGCGGGAGGGCCGGTCCACGTGCCCTGGCCGGGGAGCTGTTTTTT.

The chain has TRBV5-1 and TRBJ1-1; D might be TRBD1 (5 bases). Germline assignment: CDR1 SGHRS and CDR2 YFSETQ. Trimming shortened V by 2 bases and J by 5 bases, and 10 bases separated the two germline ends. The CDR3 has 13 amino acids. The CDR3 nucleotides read TGCGCCAGCAGCTTCGGGGGGTGGACTGAAGCTTTCTTT. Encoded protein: CASSFGGWTEAFF.

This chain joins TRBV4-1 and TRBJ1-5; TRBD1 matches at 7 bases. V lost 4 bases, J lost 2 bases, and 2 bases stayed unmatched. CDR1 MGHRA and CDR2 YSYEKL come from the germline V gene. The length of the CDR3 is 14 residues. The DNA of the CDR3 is TGCGCCAGCAGCCTAGGACAGGGCAATCAGCCCCAGCATTTT. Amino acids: CASSLGQGNQPQHF.

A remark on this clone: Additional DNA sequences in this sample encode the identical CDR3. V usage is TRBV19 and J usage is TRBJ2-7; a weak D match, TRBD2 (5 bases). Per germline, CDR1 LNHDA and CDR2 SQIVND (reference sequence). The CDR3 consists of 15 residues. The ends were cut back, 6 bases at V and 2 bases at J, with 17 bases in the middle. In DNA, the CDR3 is TGTGCCAGTAGCATCGCGGGCGGGTCTCCCTACGAGCAGTACTTC. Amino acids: CASSIAGGSPYEQYF.

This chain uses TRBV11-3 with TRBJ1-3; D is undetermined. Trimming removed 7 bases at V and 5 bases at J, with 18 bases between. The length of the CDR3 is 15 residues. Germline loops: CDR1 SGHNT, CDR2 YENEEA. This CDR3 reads CASISLLGGRNTIYF. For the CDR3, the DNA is TGTGCCAGCATCTCACTACTAGGAGGGAGAAACACCATATATTTT.

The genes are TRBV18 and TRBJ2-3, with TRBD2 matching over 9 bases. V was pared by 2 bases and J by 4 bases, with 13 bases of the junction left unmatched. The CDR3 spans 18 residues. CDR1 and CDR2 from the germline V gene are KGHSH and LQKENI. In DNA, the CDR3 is TGTGCCAGCTCACCAACCTGGGCGATGGGCGGGAGGGCAGATACGCAGTATTTT. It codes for CASSPTWAMGGRADTQYF. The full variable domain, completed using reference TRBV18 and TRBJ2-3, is NAGVMQNPRHLVRRRGQEARLRCSPMKGHSHVYWYRQLPEEGLKFMVYLQKENIIDESGMPKERFSAEFPKEGPSILRIQQVVRGDSAAYFCASSPTWAMGGRADTQYFGPGTRLTVL.

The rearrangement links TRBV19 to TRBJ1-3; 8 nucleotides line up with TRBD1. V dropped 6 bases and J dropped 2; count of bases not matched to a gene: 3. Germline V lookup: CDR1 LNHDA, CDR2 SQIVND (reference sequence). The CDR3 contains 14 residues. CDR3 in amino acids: CASRDRAAGNTIYF. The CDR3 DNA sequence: TGTGCCAGTAGGGACAGGGCCGCTGGAAACACCATATATTTT.

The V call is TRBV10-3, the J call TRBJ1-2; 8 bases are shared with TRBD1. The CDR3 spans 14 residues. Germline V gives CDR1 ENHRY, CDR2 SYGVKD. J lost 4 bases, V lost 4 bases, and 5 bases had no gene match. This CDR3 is CAISAGGSGYGYTF. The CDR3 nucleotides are TGTGCCATCAGTGCAGGGGGCTCAGGCTATGGCTACACCTTC.

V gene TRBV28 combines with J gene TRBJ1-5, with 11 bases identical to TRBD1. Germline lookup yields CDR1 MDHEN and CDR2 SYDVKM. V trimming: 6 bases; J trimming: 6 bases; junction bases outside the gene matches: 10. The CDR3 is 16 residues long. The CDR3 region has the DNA TGTGCCAGCAGAGTTTACCGGGACAGGGGGGGTCAGCCCCAGCATTTT. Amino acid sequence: CASRVYRDRGGQPQHF.

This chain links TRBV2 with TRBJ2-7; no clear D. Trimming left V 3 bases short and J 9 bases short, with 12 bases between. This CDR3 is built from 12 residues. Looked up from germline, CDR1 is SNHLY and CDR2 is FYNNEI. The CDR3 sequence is CASSDMSIGQYF. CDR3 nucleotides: TGTGCCAGCAGTGATATGAGTATAGGGCAGTACTTC.

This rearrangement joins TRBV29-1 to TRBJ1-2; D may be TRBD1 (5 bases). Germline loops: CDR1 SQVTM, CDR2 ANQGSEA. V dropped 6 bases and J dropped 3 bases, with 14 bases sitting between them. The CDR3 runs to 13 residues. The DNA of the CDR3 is TGCAGCGTCCTAGTGGCGACAGACTATGGCTACACCTTC. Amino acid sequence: CSVLVATDYGYTF.

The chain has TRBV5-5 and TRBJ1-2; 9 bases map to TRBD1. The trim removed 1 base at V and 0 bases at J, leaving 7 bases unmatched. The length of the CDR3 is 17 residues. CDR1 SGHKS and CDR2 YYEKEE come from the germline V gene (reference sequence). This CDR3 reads CASSLMGQGLANYGYTF. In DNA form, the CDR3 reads TGTGCCAGCAGCTTGATGGGACAGGGATTGGCTAACTATGGCTACACCTTC. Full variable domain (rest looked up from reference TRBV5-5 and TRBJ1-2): DAGVTQSPTHLIKTRGQQVTLRCSPISGHKSVSWYQQVLGQGPQFIFQYYEKEERGRGNFPDRFSARQFPNYSSELNVNALLLGDSALYLCASSLMGQGLANYGYTFGSGTRLTVV.

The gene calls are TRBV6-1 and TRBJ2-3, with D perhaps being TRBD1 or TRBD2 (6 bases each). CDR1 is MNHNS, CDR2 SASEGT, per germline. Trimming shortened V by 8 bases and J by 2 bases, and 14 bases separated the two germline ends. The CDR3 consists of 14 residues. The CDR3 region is CASRRDTNTDTQYF. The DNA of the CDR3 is TGTGCCAGCCGGCGGGACACCAACACAGATACGCAGTATTTT.

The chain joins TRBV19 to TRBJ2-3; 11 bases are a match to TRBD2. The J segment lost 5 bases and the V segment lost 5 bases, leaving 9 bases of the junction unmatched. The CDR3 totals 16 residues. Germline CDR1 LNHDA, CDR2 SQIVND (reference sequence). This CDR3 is CASSPQLAGDRDTQYF. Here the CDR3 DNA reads TGTGCCAGTAGTCCCCAACTAGCGGGAGATAGAGATACGCAGTATTTT. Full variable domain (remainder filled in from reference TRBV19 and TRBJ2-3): DGGITQSPKYLFRKEGQNVTLSCEQNLNHDAMYWYRQDPGQGLRLIYYSQIVNDFQKGDIAEGYSVSREKKESFPLTVTSAQKNPTAFYLCASSPQLAGDRDTQYFGPGTRLTVL.

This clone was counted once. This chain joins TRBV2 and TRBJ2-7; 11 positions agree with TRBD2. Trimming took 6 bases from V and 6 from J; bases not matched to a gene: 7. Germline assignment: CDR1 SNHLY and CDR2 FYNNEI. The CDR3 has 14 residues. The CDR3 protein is CASSLAGGTGEQYF. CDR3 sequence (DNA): TGTGCCAGCAGCCTAGCGGGAGGAACGGGCGAGCAGTACTTC.

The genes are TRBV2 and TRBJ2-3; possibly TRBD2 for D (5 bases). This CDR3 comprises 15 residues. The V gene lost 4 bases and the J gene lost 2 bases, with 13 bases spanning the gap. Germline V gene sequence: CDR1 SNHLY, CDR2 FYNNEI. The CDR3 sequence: CASSGERSNTDTQYF. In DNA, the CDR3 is TGTGCCAGCAGTGGGGAGCGGTCGAACACAGATACGCAGTATTTT.

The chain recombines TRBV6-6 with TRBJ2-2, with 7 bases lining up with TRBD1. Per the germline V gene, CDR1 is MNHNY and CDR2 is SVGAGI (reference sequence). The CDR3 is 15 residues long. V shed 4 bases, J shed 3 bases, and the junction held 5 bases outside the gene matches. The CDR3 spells CASSSRDSHTGELFF. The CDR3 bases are TGTGCCAGCAGTTCCCGGGACAGCCACACCGGGGAGCTGTTTTTT.

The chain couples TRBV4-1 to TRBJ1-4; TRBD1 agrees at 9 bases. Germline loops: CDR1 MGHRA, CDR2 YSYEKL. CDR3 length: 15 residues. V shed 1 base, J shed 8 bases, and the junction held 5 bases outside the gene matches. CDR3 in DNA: TGCGCCAGCAGCCAAGGGGGACAGGGAGGGGAAAAACTGTTTTTT. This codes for CASSQGGQGGEKLFF.

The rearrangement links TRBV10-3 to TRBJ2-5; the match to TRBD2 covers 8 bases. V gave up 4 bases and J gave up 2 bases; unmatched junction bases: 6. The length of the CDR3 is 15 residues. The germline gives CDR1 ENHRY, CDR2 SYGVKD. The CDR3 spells CAISGRGANQETQYF. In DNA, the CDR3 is TGTGCCATCAGTGGGCGGGGGGCCAATCAAGAGACCCAGTACTTC.

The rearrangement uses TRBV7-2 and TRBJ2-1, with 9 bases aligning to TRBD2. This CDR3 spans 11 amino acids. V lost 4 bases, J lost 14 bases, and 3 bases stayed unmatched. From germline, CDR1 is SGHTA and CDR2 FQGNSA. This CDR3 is CASSSGLAKFF. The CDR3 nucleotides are TGTGCCAGCAGCTCCGGACTAGCGAAGTTCTTC.

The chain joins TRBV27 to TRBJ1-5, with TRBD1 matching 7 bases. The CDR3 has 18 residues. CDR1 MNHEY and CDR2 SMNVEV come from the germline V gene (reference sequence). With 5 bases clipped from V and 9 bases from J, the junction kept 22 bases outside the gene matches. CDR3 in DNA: TGTGCCAGCAGTCCTCTCCCCCGACAGGGCGATAAGGTGGGGCCCCAGCATTTT. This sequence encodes CASSPLPRQGDKVGPQHF.

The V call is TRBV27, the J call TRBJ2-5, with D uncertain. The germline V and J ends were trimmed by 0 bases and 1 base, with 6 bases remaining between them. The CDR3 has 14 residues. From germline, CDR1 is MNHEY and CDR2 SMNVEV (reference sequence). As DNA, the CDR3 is TGTGCCAGCAGTTTATCCAGGCTCCAAGAGACCCAGTACTTC. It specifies CASSLSRLQETQYF.

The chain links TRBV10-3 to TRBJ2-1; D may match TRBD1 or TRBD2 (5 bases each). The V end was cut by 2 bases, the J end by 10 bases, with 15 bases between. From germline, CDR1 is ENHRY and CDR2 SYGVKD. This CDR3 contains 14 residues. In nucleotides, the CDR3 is TGTGCCATCAGTGAGCCGGGACCCTACAGGGAGCAGTTCTTC. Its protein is CAISEPGPYREQFF.

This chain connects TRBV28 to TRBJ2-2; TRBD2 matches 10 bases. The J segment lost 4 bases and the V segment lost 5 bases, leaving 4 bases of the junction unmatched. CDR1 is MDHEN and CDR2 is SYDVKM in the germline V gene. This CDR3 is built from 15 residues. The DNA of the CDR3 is TGTGCCAGCAGTCCTCTAGCGGGGGTCACCGGGGAGCTGTTTTTT. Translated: CASSPLAGVTGELFF.

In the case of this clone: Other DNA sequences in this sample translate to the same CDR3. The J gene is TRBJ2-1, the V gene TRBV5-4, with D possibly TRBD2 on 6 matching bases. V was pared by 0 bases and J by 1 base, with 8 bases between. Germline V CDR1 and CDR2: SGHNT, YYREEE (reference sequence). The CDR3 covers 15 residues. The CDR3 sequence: CASSLAGSSYNEQFF. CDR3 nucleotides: TGTGCCAGCAGCTTGGCCGGGAGTTCCTACAATGAGCAGTTCTTC.